This T cell receptor beta chain was identified in a study of blood T cell repertoires in COVID-19. Produced via immunoSEQ multiplex PCR; TCRdb's table is partial and in-frame only. The table shows fewer than 350,000 clones, with approximately 88% occurring only once. This CDR3 has 14 amino acids. Germline loops: CDR1 SGHRS, CDR2 YFSETQ. Unmatched junction bases numbered 6, after V lost 0 bases and J lost 9 bases. The TCR comes from a man aged 60-69 years who had recovered from COVID-19. The sequenced material came from PBMCs or T cells enriched from blood (not recorded which). The chain carries TRBV5-1 and TRBJ2-1, with 7 bases aligning to TRBD2. CDR3 in DNA: TGCGCCAGCAGCTTGGCCCGGGAGGCTGGTGAGCAGTTCTTC. It specifies CASSLAREAGEQFF.